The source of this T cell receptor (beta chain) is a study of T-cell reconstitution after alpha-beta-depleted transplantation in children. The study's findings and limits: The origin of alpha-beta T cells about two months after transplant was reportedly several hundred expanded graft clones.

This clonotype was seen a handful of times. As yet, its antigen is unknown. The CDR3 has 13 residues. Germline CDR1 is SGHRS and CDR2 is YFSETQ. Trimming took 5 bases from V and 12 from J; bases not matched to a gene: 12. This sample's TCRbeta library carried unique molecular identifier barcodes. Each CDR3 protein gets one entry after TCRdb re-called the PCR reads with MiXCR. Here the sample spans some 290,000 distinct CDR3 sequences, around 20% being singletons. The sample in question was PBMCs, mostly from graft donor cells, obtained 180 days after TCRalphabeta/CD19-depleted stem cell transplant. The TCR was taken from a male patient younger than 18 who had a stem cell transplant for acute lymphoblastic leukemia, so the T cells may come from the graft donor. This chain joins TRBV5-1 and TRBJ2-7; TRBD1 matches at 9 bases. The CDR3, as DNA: TGCGCCAGCAGACAGGGGGCTAAGATGGGTCTGTACTTC. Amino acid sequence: CASRQGAKMGLYF.